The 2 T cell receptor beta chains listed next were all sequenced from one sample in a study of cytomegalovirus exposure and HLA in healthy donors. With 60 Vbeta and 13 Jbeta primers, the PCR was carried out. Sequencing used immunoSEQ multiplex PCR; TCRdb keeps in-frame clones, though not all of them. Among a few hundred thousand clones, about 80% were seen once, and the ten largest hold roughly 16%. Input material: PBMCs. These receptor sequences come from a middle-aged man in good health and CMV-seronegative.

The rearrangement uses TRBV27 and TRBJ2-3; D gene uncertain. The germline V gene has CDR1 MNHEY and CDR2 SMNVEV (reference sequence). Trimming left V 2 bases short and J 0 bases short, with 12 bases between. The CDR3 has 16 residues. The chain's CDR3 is CASSLGPSRSTDTQYF. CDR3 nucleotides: TGTGCCAGCAGTTTAGGGCCCAGCCGAAGCACAGATACGCAGTATTTT.

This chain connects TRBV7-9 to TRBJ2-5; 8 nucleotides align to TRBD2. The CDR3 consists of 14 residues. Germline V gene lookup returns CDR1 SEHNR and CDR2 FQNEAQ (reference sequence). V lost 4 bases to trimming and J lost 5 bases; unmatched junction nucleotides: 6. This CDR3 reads CASSSAGGGETQYF. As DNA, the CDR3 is TGTGCCAGCAGCTCGGCGGGGGGTGGGGAGACCCAGTACTTC.